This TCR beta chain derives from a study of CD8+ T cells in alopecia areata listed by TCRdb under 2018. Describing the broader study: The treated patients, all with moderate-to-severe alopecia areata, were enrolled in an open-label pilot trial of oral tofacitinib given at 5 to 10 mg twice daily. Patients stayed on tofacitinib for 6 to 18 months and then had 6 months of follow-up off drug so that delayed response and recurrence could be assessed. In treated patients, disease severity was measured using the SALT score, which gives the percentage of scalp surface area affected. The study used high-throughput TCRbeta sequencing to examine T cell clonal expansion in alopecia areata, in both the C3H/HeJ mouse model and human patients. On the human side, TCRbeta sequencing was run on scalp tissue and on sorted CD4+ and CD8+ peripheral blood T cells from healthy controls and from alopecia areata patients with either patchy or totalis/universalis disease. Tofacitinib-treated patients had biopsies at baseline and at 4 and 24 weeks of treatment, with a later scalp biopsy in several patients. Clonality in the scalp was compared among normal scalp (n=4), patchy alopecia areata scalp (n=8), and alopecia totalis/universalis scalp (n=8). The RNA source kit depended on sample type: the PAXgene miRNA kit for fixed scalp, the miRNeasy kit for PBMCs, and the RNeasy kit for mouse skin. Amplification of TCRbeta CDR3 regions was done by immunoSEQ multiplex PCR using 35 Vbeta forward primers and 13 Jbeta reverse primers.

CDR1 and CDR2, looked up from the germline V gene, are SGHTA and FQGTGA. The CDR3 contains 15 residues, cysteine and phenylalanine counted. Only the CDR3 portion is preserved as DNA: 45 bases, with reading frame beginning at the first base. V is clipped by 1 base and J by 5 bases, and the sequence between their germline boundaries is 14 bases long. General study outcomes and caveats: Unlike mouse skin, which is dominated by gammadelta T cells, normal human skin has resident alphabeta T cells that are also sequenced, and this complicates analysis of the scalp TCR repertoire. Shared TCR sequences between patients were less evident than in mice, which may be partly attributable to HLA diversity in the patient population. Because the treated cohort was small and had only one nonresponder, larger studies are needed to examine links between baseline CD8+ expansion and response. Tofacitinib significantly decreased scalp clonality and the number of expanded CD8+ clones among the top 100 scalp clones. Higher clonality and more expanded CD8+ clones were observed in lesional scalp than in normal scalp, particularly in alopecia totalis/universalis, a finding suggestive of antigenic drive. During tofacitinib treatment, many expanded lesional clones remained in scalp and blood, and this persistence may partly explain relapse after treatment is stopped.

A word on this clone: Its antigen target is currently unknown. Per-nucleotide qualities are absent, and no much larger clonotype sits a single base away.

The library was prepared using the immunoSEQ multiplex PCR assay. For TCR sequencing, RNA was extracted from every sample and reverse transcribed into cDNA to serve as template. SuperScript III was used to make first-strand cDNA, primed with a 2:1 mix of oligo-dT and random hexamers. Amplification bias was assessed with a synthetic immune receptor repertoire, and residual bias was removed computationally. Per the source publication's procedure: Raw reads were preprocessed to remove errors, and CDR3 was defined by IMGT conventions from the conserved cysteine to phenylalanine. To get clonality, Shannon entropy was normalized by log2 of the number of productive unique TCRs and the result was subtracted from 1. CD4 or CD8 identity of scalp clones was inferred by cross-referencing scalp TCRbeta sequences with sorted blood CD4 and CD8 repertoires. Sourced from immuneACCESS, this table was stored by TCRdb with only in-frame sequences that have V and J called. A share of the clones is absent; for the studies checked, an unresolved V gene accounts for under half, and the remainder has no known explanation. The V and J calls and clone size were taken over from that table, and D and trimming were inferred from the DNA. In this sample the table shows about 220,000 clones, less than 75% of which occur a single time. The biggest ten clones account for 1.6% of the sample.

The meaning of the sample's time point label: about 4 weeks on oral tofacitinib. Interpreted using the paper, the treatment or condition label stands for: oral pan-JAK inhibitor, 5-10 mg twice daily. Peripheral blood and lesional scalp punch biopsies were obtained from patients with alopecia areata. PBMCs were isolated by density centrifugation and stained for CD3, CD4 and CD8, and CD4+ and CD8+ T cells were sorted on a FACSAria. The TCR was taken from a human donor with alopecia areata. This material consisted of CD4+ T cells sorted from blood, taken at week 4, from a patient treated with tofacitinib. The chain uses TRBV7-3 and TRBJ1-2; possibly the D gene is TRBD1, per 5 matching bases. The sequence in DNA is TGTGCCAGCAGCTTAAAAGGGGAAGGCAGTTATGGCTACACCTTC. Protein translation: CASSLKGEGSYGYTF.